This TCR beta chain was observed in a study of T cell changes during pregnancy in multiple sclerosis. TCRdb's copy holds only in-frame clones and misses some; the assay was immunoSEQ multiplex PCR. The data contain roughly 110,000 clones, around 90% of them singletons. This specimen consisted of peripheral blood, obtained in the third trimester of pregnancy. This receptor was identified in a female donor in good health, enrolled as a control in a pregnancy study.

This CDR3 reads CASTTRMLWNQPQHF. The CDR3, as DNA: TGCGCCAGCACCACACGAATGTTATGGAATCAGCCCCAGCATTTT. This sequence joins TRBV5-1 and TRBJ1-5, with no clear D. CDR1 and CDR2 (germline): SGHRS, YFSETQ. This CDR3 region has 15 residues. With 6 bases removed from V and 4 bases from J, the gap between germline ends came to 17 bases.